This is a list of T cell receptor beta chains from one sample in a study of shared clonotypes between healthy human individuals. Here immunoSEQ multiplex PCR was the method, and the copy in TCRdb shows in-frame clones only, minus some. The sample holds more than 1.2 million clones, 98% seen once. Sequencing used naive CD4+ T cells sorted from blood. Source of these receptors: a man aged 25-40 years in good health. Each CDR3 is given with its conserved first and last residue. Rows may omit the clone size; those that give it use once, few, many or a size class.

v_gene,abundance,CDR3aa
TRBV5-1,NA,CASSHPLAGANYGYTF
TRBV5-5,NA,CASSLVQVFHEQYF
TRBV19,NA,CASSPVVGRITGELFF
TRBV6-1,NA,CASSVRTGTGSSLGANVLTF
TRBV15,NA,CATSRVPGATDTQYF
TRBV5-1,NA,CASSLVDREGYEQYF
TRBV11-3,NA,CASSLGVSYEQYF
TRBV5-1,NA,CASSADGRETQYF
TRBV7-2,NA,CASSSGTGSQPQHF
TRBV27,NA,CASSPHNTGELFF
TRBV15,NA,CATSNFVVRGQYEQYF
TRBV6-4,NA,CASSDSRSGANVLTF
TRBV6-5,NA,CASSSTRHEQFF
TRBV11-2,NA,CASSHLGIYNEQFF
TRBV14,NA,CASSPDMNQPQHF
TRBV10-3,NA,CAISEPRGASGSADTQYF
TRBV20-1,NA,CSASSETQYF
TRBV27,NA,CASSWFTGELFF
TRBV5-1,NA,CASSARTGVLETQYF
TRBV28,NA,CASSKQGYEQYF
TRBV7-2,NA,CASSPGVGWTEAFF
TRBV2,NA,CASSRRDRDGGGYGYTF
TRBV7-2,NA,CASRLGLPSEQFF
TRBV10-3,NA,CAISDQGAVGTEAFF
TRBV7-9,once,CASSLSGALSYEQYF
TRBV10-2,NA,CASSRPETNTEAFF
TRBV5-4,once,CASSARGGVAEAFF
TRBV11-2,NA,CASSLGRLNTEAFF
TRBV19,NA,CASSRDSGSTRYNEQFF
TRBV4-3,NA,CASSQEPGEGYEQYF
TRBV7-9,NA,CASSPGWVNEQFF
TRBV18,NA,CASSPPDGTYEQYF
TRBV6-1,NA,CASSELASSYNEQFF
TRBV9,NA,CASSYGLSDIGNEQFF
TRBV2,NA,CASSEALSGTLTDTQYF
TRBV4-1,NA,CASSQDPLLAGGSDTQYF
TRBV5-1,NA,CASSLEGVETDTQYF